The sequence of this TCR beta chain was determined in a study of T cells after yellow fever vaccination. Study-level results: The booster saw the reappearance of most primary-vaccination clones (around 95% CD4, 88% CD8).

The authors made TCR cDNA by 5'RACE template switching, adding a universal primer site and UMIs. TCRdb independently ran MiXCR on the 5' RACE reads; one entry per CDR3 protein. The table has nearly 350,000 distinct CDR3 sequences, 8.1% seen once. This CDR3 is built from 16 residues. CDR1 DFQATT and CDR2 SNEGSKA come from the germline V gene (reference sequence). Unmatched junction bases numbered 8, after V lost 2 bases and J lost 8 bases. In regard to this clonotype: Its antigen is undetermined.

This material consisted of PBMCs, taken about 41 days after the first yellow fever vaccination. V usage is TRBV20-1 and J usage is TRBJ2-1; 14 bases map to TRBD2. This TCR derives from a man between 18 and 35 years old who received the YFV17D yellow fever vaccine. The CDR3 sequence is CSARPGLAGGIHEQFF. CDR3 nucleotides: TGCAGTGCTAGACCCGGACTAGCGGGGGGAATACATGAGCAGTTCTTC.